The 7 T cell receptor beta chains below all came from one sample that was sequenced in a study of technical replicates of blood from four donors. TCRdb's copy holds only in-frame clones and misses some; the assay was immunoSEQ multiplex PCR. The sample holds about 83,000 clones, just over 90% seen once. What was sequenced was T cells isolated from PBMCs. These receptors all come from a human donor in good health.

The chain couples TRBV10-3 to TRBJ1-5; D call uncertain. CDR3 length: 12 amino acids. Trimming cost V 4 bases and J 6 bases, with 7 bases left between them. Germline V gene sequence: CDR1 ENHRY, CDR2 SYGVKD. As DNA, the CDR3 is TGTGCCATCAGTGGTACGGTTCAGCCCCAGCATTTT. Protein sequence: CAISGTVQPQHF.

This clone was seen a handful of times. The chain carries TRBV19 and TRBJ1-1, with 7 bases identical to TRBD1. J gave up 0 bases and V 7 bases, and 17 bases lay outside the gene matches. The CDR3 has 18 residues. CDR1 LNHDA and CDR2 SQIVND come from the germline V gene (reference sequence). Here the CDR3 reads CASILSTTGRYMNTEAFF. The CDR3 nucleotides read TGTGCCAGTATCCTCTCGACGACAGGGCGGTATATGAACACTGAAGCTTTCTTT.

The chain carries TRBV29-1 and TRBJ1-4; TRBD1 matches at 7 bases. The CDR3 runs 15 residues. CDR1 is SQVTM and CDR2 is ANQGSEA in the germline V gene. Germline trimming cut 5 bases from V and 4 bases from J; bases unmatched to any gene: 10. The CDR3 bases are TGCAGCGTTATCCCCACAGGGGCTTTTAATGAAAAACTGTTTTTT. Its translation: CSVIPTGAFNEKLFF.

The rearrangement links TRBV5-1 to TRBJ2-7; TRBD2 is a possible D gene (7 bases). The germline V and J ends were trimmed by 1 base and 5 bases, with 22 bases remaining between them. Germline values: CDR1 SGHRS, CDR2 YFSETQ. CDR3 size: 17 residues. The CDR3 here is CASSLFRGTSAENEQYF. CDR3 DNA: TGCGCCAGCAGCTTGTTCAGGGGAACTAGCGCGGAGAACGAGCAGTACTTC. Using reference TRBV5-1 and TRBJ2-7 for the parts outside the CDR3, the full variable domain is KAGVTQTPRYLIKTRGQQVTLSCSPISGHRSVSWYQQTPGQGLQFLFEYFSETQRNKGNFPGRFSGRQFSNSRSEMNVSTLELGDSALYLCASSLFRGTSAENEQYFGPGTRLTVT.

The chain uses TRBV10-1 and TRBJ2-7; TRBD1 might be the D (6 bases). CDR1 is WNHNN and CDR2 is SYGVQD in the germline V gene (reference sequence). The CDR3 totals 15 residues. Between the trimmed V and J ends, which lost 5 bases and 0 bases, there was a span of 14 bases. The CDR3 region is CASSSGTTSSYEQYF. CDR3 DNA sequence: TGCGCCAGCAGTTCCGGGACAACGAGCTCCTACGAGCAGTACTTC.

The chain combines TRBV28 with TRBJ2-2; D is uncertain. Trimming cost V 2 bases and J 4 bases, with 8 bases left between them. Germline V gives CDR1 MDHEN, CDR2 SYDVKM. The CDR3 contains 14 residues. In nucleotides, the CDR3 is TGTGCCAGCAGTTTAGGAGTGAGCACCGGGGAGCTGTTTTTT. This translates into CASSLGVSTGELFF. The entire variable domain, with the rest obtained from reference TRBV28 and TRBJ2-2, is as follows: DVKVTQSSRYLVKRTGEKVFLECVQDMDHENMFWYRQDPGLGLRLIYFSYDVKMKEKGDIPEGYSVSREKKERFSLILESASTNQTSMYLCASSLGVSTGELFFGEGSRLTVL.

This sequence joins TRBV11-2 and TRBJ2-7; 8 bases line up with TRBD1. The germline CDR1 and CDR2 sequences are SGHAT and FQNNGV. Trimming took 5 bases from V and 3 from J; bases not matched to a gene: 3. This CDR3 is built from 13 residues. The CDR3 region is CASSRDRYYEQYF. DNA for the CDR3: TGTGCCAGCAGCAGGGACAGGTACTACGAGCAGTACTTC.